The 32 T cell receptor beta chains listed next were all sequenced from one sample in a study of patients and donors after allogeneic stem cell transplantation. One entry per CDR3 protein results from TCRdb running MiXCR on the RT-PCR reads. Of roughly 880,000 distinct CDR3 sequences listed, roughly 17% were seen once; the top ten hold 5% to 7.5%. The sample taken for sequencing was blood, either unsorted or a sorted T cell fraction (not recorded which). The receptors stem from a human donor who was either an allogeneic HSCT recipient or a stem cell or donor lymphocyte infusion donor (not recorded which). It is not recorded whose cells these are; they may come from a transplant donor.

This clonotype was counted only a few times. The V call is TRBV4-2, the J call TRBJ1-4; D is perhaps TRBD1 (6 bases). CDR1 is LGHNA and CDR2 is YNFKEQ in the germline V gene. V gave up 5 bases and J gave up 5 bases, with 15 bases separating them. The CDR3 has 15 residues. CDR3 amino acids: CASSTQQGANEKLFF. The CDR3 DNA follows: TGTGCCAGCAGCACCCAACAGGGTGCGAATGAAAAACTGTTTTTT.

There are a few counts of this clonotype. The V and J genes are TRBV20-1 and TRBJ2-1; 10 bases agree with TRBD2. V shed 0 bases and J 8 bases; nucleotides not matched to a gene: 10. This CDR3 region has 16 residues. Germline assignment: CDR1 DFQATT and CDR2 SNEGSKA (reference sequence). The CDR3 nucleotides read TGCAGTGCTAGAGATCTTGGTAGCGGGAGGTTCTATGAGCAGTTCTTC. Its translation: CSARDLGSGRFYEQFF.

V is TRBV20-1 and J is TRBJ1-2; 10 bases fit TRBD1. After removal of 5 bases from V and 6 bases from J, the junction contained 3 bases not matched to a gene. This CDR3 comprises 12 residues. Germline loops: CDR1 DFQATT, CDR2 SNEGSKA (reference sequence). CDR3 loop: CSAEGQGNGYTF. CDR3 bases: TGCAGTGCTGAGGGACAGGGGAATGGCTACACCTTC.

In nucleotides, the CDR3 is TGCGCCAGCAGCCTAGGGCCAGAAGTGACAGATACGCAGTATTTT. Amino acid sequence: CASSLGPEVTDTQYF. J is TRBJ2-3 and V is TRBV4-3, with unresolved D. The germline V gene has CDR1 LGHNA and CDR2 YSLEER. The CDR3 has 15 amino acids. V lost 4 bases and J lost 3, with 14 bases in between.

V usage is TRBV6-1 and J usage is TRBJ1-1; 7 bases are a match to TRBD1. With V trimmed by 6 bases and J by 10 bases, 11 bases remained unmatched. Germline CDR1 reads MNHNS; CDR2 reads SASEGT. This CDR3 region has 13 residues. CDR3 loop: CASSGTAFQVAFF. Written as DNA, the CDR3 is TGTGCCAGCAGCGGGACAGCCTTTCAAGTAGCTTTCTTT.

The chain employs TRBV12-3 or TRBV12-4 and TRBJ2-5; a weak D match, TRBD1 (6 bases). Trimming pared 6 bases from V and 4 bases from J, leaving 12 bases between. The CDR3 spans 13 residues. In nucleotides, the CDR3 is TGTGCCAGCAGCCGAACAGGGCTAGAGACCCAGTACTTC. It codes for CASSRTGLETQYF.

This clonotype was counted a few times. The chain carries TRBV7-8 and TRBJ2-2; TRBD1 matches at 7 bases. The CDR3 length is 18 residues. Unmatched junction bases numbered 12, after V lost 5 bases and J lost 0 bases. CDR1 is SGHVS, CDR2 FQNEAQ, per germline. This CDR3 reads CASSASWPGQPNTGELFF. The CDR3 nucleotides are TGTGCCAGCAGCGCCAGTTGGCCGGGACAGCCGAACACCGGGGAGCTGTTTTTT.

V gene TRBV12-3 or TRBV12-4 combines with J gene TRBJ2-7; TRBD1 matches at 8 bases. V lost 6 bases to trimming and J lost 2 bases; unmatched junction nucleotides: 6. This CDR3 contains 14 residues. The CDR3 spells CASRKQGVPYEQYF. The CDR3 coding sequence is TGTGCCAGCAGGAAACAGGGGGTCCCCTACGAGCAGTACTTC.

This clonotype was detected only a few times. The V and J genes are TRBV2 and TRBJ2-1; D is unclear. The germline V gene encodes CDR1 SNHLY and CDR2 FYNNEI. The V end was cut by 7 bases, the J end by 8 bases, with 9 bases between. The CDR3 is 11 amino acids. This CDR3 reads CASMVEDEQFF. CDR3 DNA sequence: TGTGCCAGCATGGTTGAGGATGAGCAGTTCTTC.

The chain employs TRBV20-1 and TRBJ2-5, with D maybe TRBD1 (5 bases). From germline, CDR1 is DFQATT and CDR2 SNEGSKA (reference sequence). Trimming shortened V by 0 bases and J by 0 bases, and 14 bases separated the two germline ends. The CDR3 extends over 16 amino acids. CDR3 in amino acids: CSARDPRQPNQETQYF. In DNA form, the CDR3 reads TGCAGTGCTAGAGATCCCAGACAGCCGAACCAAGAGACCCAGTACTTC.

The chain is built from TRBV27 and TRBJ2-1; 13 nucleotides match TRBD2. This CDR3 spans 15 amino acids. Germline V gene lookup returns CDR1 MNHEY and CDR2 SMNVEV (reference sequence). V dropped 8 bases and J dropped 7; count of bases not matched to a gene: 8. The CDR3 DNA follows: TGTGCCAGCGGCCGGATGGGACTAGCGGGAAATGAGCAGTTCTTC. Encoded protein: CASGRMGLAGNEQFF.

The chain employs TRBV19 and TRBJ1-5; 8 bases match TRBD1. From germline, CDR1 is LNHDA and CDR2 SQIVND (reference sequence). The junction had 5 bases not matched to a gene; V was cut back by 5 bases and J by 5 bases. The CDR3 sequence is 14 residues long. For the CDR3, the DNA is TGTGCCAGTAGTGACAGGGGCTCATATCAGCCCCAGCATTTT. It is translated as CASSDRGSYQPQHF.

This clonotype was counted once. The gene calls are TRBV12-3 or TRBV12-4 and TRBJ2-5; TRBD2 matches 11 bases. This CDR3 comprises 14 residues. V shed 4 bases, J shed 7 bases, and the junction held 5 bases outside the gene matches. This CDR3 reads CASSSTSGVGTQYF. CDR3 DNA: TGTGCCAGCAGTTCGACTAGCGGGGTGGGGACCCAGTACTTC.

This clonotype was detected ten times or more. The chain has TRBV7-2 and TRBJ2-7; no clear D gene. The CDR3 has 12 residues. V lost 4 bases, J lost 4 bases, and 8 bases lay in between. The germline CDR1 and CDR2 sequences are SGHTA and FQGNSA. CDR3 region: CASSYQTYEQYF. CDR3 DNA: TGTGCCAGCAGCTACCAAACTTACGAGCAGTACTTC.

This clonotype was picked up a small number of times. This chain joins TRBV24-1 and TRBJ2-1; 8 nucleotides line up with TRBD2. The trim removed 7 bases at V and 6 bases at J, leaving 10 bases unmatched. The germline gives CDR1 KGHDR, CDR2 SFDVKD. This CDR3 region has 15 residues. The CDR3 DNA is TGTGCCACCAGGGCCAGCGGGGGATTGGGCAATGAGCAGTTCTTC. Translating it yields CATRASGGLGNEQFF.

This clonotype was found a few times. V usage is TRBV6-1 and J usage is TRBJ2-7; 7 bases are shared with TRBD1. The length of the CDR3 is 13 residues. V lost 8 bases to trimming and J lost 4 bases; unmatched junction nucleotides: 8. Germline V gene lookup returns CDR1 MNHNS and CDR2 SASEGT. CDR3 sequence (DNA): TGTGCCAGCCACAGGGGTGATGGATACGAGCAGTACTTC. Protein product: CASHRGDGYEQYF.

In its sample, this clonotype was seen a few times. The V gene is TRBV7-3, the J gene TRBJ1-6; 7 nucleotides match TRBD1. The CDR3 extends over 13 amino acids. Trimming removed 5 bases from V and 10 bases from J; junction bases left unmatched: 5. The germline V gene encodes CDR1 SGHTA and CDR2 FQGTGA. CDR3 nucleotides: TGTGCCAGCAGCCCAGGGGGGGAATCACCCCTCCACTTT. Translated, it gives CASSPGGESPLHF.

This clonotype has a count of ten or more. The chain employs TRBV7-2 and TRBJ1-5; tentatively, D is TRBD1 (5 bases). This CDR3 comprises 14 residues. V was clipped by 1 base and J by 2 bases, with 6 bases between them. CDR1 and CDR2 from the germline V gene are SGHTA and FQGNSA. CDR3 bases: TGTGCCAGCAGCTTAGTAGGGGGCAATCAGCCCCAGCATTTT. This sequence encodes CASSLVGGNQPQHF. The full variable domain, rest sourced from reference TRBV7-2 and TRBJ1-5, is GAGVSQSPSNKVTEKGKDVELRCDPISGHTALYWYRQSLGQGLEFLIYFQGNSAPDKSGLPSDRFSAERTGGSVSTLTIQRTQQEDSAVYLCASSLVGGNQPQHFGDGTRLSIL.

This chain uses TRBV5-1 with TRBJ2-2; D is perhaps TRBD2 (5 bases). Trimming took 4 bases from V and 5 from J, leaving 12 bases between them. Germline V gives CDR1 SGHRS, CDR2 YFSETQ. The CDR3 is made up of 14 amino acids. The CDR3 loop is CASSVLARTGELFF. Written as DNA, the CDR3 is TGCGCCAGCAGCGTCCTAGCCCGGACCGGGGAGCTGTTTTTT.

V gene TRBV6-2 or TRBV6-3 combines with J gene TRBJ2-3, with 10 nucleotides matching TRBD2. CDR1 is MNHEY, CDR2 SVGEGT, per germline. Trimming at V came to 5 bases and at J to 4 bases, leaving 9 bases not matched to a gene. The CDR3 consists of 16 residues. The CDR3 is CASSDPSGGAADTQYF. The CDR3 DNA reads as TGTGCCAGCAGTGACCCCAGCGGGGGGGCTGCAGATACGCAGTATTTT.

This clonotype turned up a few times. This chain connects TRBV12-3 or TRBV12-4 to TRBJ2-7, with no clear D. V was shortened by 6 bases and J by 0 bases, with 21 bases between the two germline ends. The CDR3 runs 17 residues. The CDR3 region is CASSQQFRRSPSYEQYF. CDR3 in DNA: TGTGCCAGCAGCCAGCAGTTTCGGCGGTCCCCCTCCTACGAGCAGTACTTC.

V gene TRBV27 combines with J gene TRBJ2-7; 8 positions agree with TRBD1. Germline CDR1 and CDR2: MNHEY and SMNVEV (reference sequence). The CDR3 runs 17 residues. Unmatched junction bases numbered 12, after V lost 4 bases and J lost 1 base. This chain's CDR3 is CASSSARGRWESYEQYF. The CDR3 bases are TGTGCCAGCAGTTCGGCCAGGGGGCGATGGGAATCCTACGAGCAGTACTTC.

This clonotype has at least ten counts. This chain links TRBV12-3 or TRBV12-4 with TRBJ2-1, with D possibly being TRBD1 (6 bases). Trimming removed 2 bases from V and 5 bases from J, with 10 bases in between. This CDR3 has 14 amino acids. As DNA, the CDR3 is TGTGCCAGCAGTTTAACAGGGTTGGACAATGAGCAGTTCTTC. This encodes CASSLTGLDNEQFF.

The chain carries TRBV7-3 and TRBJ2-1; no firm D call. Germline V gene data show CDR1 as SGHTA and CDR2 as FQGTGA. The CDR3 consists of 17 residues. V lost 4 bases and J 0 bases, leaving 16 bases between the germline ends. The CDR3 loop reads CASSSGEGRSSYNEQFF. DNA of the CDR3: TGTGCCAGCAGCTCCGGAGAAGGGCGGAGCTCCTACAATGAGCAGTTCTTC.

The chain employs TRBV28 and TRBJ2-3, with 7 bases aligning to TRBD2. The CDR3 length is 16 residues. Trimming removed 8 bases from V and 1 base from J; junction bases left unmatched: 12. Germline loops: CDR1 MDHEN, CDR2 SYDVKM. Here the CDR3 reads CASHHGGRFGTDTQYF. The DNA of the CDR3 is TGTGCCAGCCACCACGGCGGGAGATTCGGCACAGATACGCAGTATTTT. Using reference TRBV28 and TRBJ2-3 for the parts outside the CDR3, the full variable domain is DVKVTQSSRYLVKRTGEKVFLECVQDMDHENMFWYRQDPGLGLRLIYFSYDVKMKEKGDIPEGYSVSREKKERFSLILESASTNQTSMYLCASHHGGRFGTDTQYFGPGTRLTVL.

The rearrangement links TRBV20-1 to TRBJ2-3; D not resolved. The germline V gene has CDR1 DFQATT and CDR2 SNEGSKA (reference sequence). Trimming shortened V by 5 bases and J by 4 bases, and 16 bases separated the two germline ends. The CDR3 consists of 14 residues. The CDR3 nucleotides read TGCAGTGCTCAGCTGCGGCTAAGCGCAGATACGCAGTATTTT. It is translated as CSAQLRLSADTQYF.

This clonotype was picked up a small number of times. CDR3 nucleotides: TGTGCCAGCAGCCCACAGGGGTCCAACAATCAGCCCCAGCATTTT. It translates to CASSPQGSNNQPQHF. V is TRBV7-9 and J is TRBJ1-5, with TRBD1 identical over 7 bases. V shed 5 bases and J 3 bases; nucleotides not matched to a gene: 7. Germline V gives CDR1 SEHNR, CDR2 FQNEAQ (reference sequence). The CDR3 length is 15 residues.

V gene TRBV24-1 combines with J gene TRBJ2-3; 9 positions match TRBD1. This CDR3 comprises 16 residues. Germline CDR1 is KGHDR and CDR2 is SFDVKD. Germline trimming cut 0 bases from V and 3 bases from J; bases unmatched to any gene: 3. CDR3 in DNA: TGTGCCACCAGTGATTTGAGGACAGGGGCGACAGATACGCAGTATTTT. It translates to CATSDLRTGATDTQYF.

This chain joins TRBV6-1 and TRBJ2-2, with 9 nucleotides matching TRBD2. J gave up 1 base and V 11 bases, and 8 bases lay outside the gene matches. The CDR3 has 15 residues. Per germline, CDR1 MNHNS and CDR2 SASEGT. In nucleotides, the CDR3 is TGTGCCTGCTACAGGACTAGCGTGAACACCGGGGAGCTGTTTTTT. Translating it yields CACYRTSVNTGELFF.

CDR3 nucleotides: TGTGCCAGCAGTTACGAAAGGGGCATTACATCCGAGCAGTACTTC. Protein product: CASSYERGITSEQYF. This chain connects TRBV6-5 to TRBJ2-7; TRBD1 is a possible D gene (5 bases). CDR1 is MNHEY, CDR2 SVGAGI, per germline. This CDR3 is built from 15 residues. Trimming shortened V by 2 bases and J by 6 bases, and 17 bases separated the two germline ends.

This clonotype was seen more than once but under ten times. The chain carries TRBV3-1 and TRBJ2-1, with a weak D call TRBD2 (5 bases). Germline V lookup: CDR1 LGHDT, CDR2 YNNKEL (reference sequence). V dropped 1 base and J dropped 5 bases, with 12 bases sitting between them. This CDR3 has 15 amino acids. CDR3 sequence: CASSQGGITHNEQFF. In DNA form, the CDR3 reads TGTGCCAGCAGCCAAGGAGGGATCACACACAATGAGCAGTTCTTC.

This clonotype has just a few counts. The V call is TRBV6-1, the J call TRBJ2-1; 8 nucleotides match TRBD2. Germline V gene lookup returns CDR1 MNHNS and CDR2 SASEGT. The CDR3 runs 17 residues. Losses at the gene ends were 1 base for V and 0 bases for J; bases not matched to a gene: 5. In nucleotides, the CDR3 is TGTGCCAGCAGTGAAGGTTTTAGCGGGGTCTCCTACAATGAGCAGTTCTTC. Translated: CASSEGFSGVSYNEQFF.